Presented here are 7 T cell receptor beta chains from one specimen sequenced in a study of T cell clonality in common variable immunodeficiency. Produced via immunoSEQ multiplex PCR; TCRdb's table is partial and in-frame only. The repertoire consists of about 28,000 clones, none detected only once. The specimen was peripheral blood mononuclear cells. All receptors derive from a person aged 18-70 years in good health.

At least ten counts were recorded for this clone. Read data end 3 residues before the CDR3 end; the end is taken from the germline J gene. The chain is built from TRBV29-1 and TRBJ2-5; D is unclear. CDR1 is SQVTM, CDR2 ANQGSEA, per germline. This CDR3 contains 12 residues. V lost 7 bases and J lost 5, with 14 bases in between. The DNA read from the CDR3 is TGCAGCGGGAAGCCTAGTCAGGAGACC. Its protein is CSGKPSQET. From start to end, the CDR3 is CSGKPSQETQYF.

As regards this clone: The missing CDR3 end, 3 residues past where the read stops, is filled in from the germline J gene. The chain recombines TRBV20-1 with TRBJ1-5; 10 positions match TRBD1. The CDR3 is 17 residues long. CDR1 and CDR2 (germline): DFQATT, SNEGSKA (reference sequence). The junction had 8 bases not matched to a gene; V was cut back by 3 bases and J by 0 bases. The CDR3 is CSARTGGGRYSNQPQHF. CDR3 DNA, as far as it was read: TGCAGTGCTAGGACAGGGGGCGGAAGGTATAGCAATCAGCCC.

This clone was observed a few times. The read finishes 3 residues shy of the CDR3 end, and the germline J gene is used to complete it. The rearrangement uses TRBV11-2 and TRBJ1-2; D remains unclear. Germline assignment: CDR1 SGHAT and CDR2 FQNNGV. V lost 0 bases and J 6 bases, leaving 11 bases between the germline ends. CDR3 size: 14 residues. The part of the CDR3 DNA that was read is TGTGCCAGCAGCTTAGAGCGGGTCGGAAATGGC. Translation gives CASSLERVGNG. The CDR3 in full is CASSLERVGNGYTF.

This clone was recorded many times. Sequencing ends 3 residues short of the CDR3 end; the germline J gene provides the rest. The genes are TRBV7-9 and TRBJ2-7, with 9 bases matching TRBD1. Germline loops: CDR1 SEHNR, CDR2 FQNEAQ (reference sequence). V was pared by 3 bases and J by 2 bases, with 5 bases of the junction left unmatched. There are 15 residues in the CDR3. CDR3 bases read: TGTGCCAGCAGCTTGGTCGGGACAGGGACCTACGAG. Amino acids: CASSLVGTGTYE. The entire CDR3 protein reads CASSLVGTGTYEQYF.

This clone occurred many times. The CDR3 extends 3 residues past the end of the read, so its final part is completed from the germline J gene. This chain connects TRBV5-4 to TRBJ2-2; no firm D call. Between the trimmed V and J ends, which lost 4 bases and 1 base, there was a span of 8 bases. This CDR3 is 14 amino acids long. Germline lookup yields CDR1 SGHNT and CDR2 YYREEE (reference sequence). The CDR3 DNA, read in part, is TGTGCCAGCAGCACGGGTGGGAACACCGGGGAG. Translation gives CASSTGGNTGE. The full CDR3 is CASSTGGNTGELFF.

There are many counts of this clone. CDR3 sequence reads: CSARPTAQGALLGTEAFF. The sequenced CDR3 bases are TGCAGTGCTAGACCAACCGCCCAGGGGGCATTGTTGGGGACTGAA. The chain uses TRBV20-1 and TRBJ1-1; 8 nucleotides align to TRBD1. The read ends 3 residues before the CDR3 terminus; that terminus is restored from the germline J gene. The ends lost 2 bases at V and 5 bases at J; junction bases unmatched: 19. Germline assignment: CDR1 DFQATT and CDR2 SNEGSKA (reference sequence). The CDR3 totals 18 residues.

This clone was observed a few times. The CDR3 goes on 3 residues after the read ends, and that part is filled in from the germline J gene. The chain joins TRBV30 to TRBJ1-2; D possibly corresponds to TRBD1 (6 bases). Germline values: CDR1 GTSNPN, CDR2 SVGIG (reference sequence). Trimming stripped 7 bases from V and 0 bases from J, with 30 bases between. The CDR3 totals 19 residues. The CDR3 spells CASPLDPTRTAIANYGYTF. The sequenced part of the CDR3 DNA is TGTGCCTCACCCCTCGATCCAACAAGGACAGCTATAGCTAACTATGGC.